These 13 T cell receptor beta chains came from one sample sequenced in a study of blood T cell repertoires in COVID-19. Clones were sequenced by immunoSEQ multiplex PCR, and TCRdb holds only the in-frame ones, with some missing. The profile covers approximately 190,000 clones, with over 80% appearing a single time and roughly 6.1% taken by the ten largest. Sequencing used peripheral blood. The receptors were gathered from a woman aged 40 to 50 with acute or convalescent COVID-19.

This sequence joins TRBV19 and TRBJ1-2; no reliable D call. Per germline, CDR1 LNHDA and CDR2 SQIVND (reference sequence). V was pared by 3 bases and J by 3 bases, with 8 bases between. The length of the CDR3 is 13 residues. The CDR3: CASSIALDYGYTF. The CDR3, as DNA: TGTGCCAGTAGTATCGCCCTAGACTATGGCTACACCTTC.

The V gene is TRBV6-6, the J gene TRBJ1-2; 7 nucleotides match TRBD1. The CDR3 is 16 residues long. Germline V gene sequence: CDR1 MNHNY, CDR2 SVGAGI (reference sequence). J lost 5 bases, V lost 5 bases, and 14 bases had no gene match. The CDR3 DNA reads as TGTGCCAGCAGTCCCAACAGGGGCCCTGTAGTTTATGGCTACACCTTC. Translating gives CASSPNRGPVVYGYTF.

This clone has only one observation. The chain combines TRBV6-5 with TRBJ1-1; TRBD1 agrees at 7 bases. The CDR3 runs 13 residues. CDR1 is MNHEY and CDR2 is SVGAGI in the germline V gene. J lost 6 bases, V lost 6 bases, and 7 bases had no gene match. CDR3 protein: CASRETGSAEAFF. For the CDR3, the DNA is TGTGCCAGCAGGGAGACAGGGAGCGCTGAAGCTTTCTTT.

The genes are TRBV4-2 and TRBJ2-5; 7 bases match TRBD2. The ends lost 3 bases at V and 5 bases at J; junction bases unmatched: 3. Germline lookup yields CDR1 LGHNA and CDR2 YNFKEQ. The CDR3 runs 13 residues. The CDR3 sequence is CASSHTSDETQYF. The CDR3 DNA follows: TGTGCCAGCAGCCACACTAGCGATGAGACCCAGTACTTC.

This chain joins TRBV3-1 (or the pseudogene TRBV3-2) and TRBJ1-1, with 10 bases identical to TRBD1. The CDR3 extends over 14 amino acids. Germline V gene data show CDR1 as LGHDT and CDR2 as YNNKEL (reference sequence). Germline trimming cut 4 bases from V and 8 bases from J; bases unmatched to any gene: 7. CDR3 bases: TGTGCCAGCAGCCCTTGGACAGGGGGGGAAGAAGCTTTCTTT. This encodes CASSPWTGGEEAFF.

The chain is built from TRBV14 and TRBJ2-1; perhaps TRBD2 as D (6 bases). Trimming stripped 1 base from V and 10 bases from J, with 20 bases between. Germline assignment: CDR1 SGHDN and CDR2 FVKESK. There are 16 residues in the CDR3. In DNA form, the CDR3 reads TGTGCCAGCAGCCAAGCCGGGGGACTCATACAAGGAGAGCAGTTCTTC. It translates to CASSQAGGLIQGEQFF. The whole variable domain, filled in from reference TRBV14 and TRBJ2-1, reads EAGVTQFPSHSVIEKGQTVTLRCDPISGHDNLYWYRRVMGKEIKFLLHFVKESKQDESGMPNNRFLAERTGGTYSTLKVQPAELEDSGVYFCASSQAGGLIQGEQFFGPGTRLTVL.

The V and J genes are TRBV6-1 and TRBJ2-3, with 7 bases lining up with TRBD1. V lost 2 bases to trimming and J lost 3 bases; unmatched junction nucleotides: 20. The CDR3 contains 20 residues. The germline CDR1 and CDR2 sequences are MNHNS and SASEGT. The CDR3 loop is CASSESPRGSTRTLTDTQYF. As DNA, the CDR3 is TGTGCCAGCAGTGAAAGCCCCAGGGGGTCAACCAGAACATTGACAGATACGCAGTATTTT.

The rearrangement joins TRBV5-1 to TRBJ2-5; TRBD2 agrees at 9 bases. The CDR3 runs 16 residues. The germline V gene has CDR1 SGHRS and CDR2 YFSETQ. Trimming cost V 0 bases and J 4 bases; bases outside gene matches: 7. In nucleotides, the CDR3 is TGCGCCAGCAGCTTGGTACGCGGGGGGGCCCTAGAGACCCAGTACTTC. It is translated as CASSLVRGGALETQYF.

The CDR3, as DNA: TGTGCCAGCTGGGGGACTAGCACAGATACGCAGTATTTT. Protein: CASWGTSTDTQYF. The chain uses TRBV27 and TRBJ2-3; D possibly corresponds to TRBD2 (6 bases). CDR3 length: 13 residues. With 8 bases removed from V and 0 bases from J, the gap between germline ends came to 9 bases. Germline V gene sequence: CDR1 MNHEY, CDR2 SMNVEV (reference sequence).

As DNA, the CDR3 is TGTGCCAGCAGCCCACGGAATTCACCCCTCCACTTT. The encoded protein is CASSPRNSPLHF. The rearrangement joins TRBV6-5 to TRBJ1-6; D remains ambiguous. This CDR3 is built from 12 residues. Germline CDR1 is MNHEY and CDR2 is SVGAGI. Trimming took 6 bases from V and 7 from J, leaving 7 bases between them.

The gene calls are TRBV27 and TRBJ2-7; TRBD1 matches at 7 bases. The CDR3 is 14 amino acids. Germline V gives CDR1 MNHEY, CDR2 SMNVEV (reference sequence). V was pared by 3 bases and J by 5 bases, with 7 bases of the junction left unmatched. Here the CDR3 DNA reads TGTGCCAGCAGTTTCGGCAGGGGGTATGACGAGCAGTACTTC. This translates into CASSFGRGYDEQYF.

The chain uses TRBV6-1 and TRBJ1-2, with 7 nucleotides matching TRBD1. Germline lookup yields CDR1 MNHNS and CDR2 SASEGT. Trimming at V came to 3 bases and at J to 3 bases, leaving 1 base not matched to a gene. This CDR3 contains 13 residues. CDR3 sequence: CASSDDRDYGYTF. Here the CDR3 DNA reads TGTGCCAGCAGTGACGACAGGGACTATGGCTACACCTTC.

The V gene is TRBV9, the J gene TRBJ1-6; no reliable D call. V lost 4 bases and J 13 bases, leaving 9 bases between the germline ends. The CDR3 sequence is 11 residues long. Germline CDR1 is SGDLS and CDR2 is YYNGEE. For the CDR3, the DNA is TGTGCCAGCAGCTCCGGAGGCCCCCTCCACTTT. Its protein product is CASSSGGPLHF.